In its sample, the clone carrying this T cell receptor (beta chain) was seen many times. The antigen remains unidentified. Each CDR3 protein is one row after TCRdb ran MiXCR on the 5' RACE reads. The table has some 600,000 distinct CDR3 sequences, roughly 17% seen once. The CDR3 is made up of 14 amino acids. Trimming stripped 4 bases from V and 0 bases from J, with 7 bases between. The data were obtained in a study of T cells after yellow fever vaccination. The overall study: When fractions had low cell numbers, they were prepared with SMART-Seq v4 Ultra Low Input.

Study conclusions and caveats: Researchers noted that a small share of clonotypes showed up in both CD4 and CD8 compartments. It was a weaker secondary response, yet one that peaked faster, at day 5 versus 15. Most clones from primary vaccination were detected again post-booster (around 96% CD4, around 88% CD8).

The sample was PBMCs, taken 4 to 5 days after the first yellow fever vaccination. The V gene is TRBV12-3 or TRBV12-4, the J gene TRBJ1-5, with D maybe TRBD1 (5 bases). The source of this sequence is a man aged 18 to 35 who received the YFV17D yellow fever vaccine. The CDR3 here is CASSWTYSNQPQHF. CDR3 nucleotide sequence: TGTGCCAGCAGTTGGACATATAGCAATCAGCCCCAGCATTTT.